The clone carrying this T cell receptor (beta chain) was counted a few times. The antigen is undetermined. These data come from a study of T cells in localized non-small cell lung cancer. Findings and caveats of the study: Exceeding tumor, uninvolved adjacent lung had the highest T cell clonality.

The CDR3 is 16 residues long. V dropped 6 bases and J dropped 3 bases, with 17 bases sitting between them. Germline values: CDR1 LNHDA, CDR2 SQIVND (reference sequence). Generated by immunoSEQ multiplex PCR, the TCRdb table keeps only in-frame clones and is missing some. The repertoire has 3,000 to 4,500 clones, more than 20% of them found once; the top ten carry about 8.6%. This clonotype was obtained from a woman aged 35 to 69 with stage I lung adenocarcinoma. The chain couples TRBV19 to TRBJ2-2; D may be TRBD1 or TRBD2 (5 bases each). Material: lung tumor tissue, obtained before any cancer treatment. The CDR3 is CASRPPGSLDTGELFF. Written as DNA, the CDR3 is TGTGCCAGTAGGCCCCCAGGGAGTTTAGACACCGGGGAGCTGTTTTTT.